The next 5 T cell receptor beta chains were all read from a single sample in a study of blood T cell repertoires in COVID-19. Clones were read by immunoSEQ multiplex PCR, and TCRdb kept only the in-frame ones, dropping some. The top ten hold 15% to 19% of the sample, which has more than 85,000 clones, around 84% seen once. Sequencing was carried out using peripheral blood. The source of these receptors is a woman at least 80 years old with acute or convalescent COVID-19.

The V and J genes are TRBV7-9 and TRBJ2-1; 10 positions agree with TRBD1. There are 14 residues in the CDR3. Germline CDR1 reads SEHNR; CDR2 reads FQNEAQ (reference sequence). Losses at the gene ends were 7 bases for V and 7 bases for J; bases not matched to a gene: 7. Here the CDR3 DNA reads TGTGCCAGCATGATGGACAGGGGGTGGAATGAGCAGTTCTTC. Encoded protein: CASMMDRGWNEQFF.

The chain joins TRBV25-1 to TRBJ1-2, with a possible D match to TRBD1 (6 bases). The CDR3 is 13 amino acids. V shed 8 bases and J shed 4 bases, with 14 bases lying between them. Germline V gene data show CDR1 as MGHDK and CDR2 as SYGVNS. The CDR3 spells CASLGAGSYGYTF. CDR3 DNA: TGTGCCAGCCTGGGGGCAGGGAGCTATGGCTACACCTTC.

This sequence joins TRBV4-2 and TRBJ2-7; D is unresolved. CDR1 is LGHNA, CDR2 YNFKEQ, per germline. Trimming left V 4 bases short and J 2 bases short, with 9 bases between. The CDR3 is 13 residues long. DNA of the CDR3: TGTGCCAGCAGCCGTGAGCTAGCCTACGAGCAGTACTTC. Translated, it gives CASSRELAYEQYF.

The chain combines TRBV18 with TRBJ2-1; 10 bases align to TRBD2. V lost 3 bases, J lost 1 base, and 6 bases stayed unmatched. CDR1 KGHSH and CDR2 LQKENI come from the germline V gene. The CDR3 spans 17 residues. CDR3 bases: TGTGCCAGCTCACCTAGACTAGCGGGTAGATCCTACAATGAGCAGTTCTTC. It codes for CASSPRLAGRSYNEQFF.

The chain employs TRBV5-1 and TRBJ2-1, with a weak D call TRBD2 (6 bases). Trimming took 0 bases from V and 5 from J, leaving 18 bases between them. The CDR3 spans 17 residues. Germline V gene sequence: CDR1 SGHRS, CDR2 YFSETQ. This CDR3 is CASSLVGDFDLNNEQFF. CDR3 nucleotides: TGCGCCAGCAGCTTGGTTGGGGACTTCGACCTCAACAATGAGCAGTTCTTC.